Each of the 15 T cell receptor beta chains below was sequenced from the same sample in a study of CD8 T cells in Susac syndrome. Random hexamers were used to reverse transcribe the RNA input (roughly 0.5 to 1 ug). TCRdb re-derived calls from the immunoSEQ multiplex PCR reads in MiXCR, one entry per CDR3 protein. The top ten hold more than 0.13% of the sample, which has about 160,000 distinct CDR3 sequences, 90% to 95% seen once. Sequencing used CD4+ T cells from PBMCs. The receptor set was obtained from a human donor in good health.

The V call is TRBV6-1, the J call TRBJ2-1; possibly TRBD2 for D (6 bases). The germline CDR1 and CDR2 sequences are MNHNS and SASEGT. Deletions cut 6 bases from V and 4 bases from J, with 19 bases between. CDR3 length: 16 amino acids. This chain's CDR3 is CASRGGVSERYNEQFF. The CDR3 region has the DNA TGTGCCAGCAGGGGGGGAGTCAGCGAGAGATACAATGAGCAGTTCTTC.

The rearrangement links TRBV2 to TRBJ1-1, with a possible D match to TRBD1 (5 bases). The CDR3 has 13 residues. The V gene's germline CDR1 is SNHLY and CDR2 FYNNEI. V lost 8 bases to trimming and J lost 2 bases, with 12 bases between them. CDR3 amino acids: CASGGEGNTEAFF. In nucleotides, the CDR3 is TGTGCCAGCGGGGGGGAAGGAAACACTGAAGCTTTCTTT.

This clonotype was seen once. The genes are TRBV20-1 and TRBJ1-4; no firm D call. Germline loops: CDR1 DFQATT, CDR2 SNEGSKA (reference sequence). CDR3 size: 13 residues. Trimming removed 6 bases from V and 0 bases from J, with 8 bases in between. For the CDR3, the DNA is TGCAGTGCCCCATTTTCAACTAATGAAAAACTGTTTTTT. Translation: CSAPFSTNEKLFF.

In its sample, this clonotype was seen a few times. The V gene is TRBV5-6, the J gene TRBJ2-3; the D is unclear. Trimming took off 0 bases at V and 0 bases at J, with 8 bases between the two ends. The CDR3 totals 15 residues. In germline, CDR1 is SGHDT, CDR2 YYEEEE. The CDR3 nucleotides read TGTGCCAGCAGCTTGGGGGGATCTAGCACAGATACGCAGTATTTT. The encoded protein is CASSLGGSSTDTQYF.

This clonotype is a singleton in its sample. This chain joins TRBV12-3 or TRBV12-4 and TRBJ1-2; the match to TRBD1 covers 10 bases. The ends lost 6 bases at V and 4 bases at J; junction bases unmatched: 11. CDR3 size: 16 residues. Here the CDR3 reads CASSRGGTGAAYGYTF. DNA for the CDR3: TGTGCCAGCAGCCGAGGCGGGACAGGGGCGGCCTATGGCTACACCTTC.

The genes are TRBV13 and TRBJ2-6; possible D gene TRBD1, 5 bases. The CDR3 loop spans 17 amino acids. V was clipped by 0 bases and J by 3 bases, with 12 bases between them. CDR1 is PRHDT, CDR2 FYEKMQ, per germline (reference sequence). CDR3 protein: CASSLGVQRGGANVLTF. The CDR3 DNA reads as TGTGCCAGCAGCTTAGGTGTACAAAGGGGTGGGGCCAACGTCCTGACTTTC.

J is TRBJ1-2 and V is TRBV7-2; no firm D call. The CDR3 has 14 amino acids. Germline loops: CDR1 SGHTA, CDR2 FQGNSA. Trimming removed 6 bases at V and 0 bases at J, with 11 bases between. The CDR3 loop reads CASSSTIANYGYTF. DNA of the CDR3: TGTGCCAGCAGTTCCACCATAGCTAACTATGGCTACACCTTC.

This chain links TRBV20-1 with TRBJ2-7; 7 nucleotides match TRBD2. The CDR3 totals 12 residues. Per germline, CDR1 DFQATT and CDR2 SNEGSKA (reference sequence). Trimming at V came to 3 bases and at J to 7 bases, leaving 6 bases not matched to a gene. The CDR3, as DNA: TGCAGTGCTAGGGGGGGGAGAGGGGAGCAGTACTTC. It is translated as CSARGGRGEQYF.

The J gene is TRBJ2-4, the V gene TRBV5-6; D remains unclear. The CDR3 totals 14 residues. Deletions cut 3 bases from V and 0 bases from J, with 7 bases between. Per germline, CDR1 SGHDT and CDR2 YYEEEE. In DNA, the CDR3 is TGTGCCAGCAGCTCAATCGGAGCCAAAAACATTCAGTACTTC. Translated: CASSSIGAKNIQYF. Looking up the rest from reference TRBV5-6 and TRBJ2-4 gives the full variable domain: DAGVTQSPTHLIKTRGQQVTLRCSPKSGHDTVSWYQQALGQGPQFIFQYYEEEERQRGNFPDRFSGHQFPNYSSELNVNALLLGDSALYLCASSSIGAKNIQYFGAGTRLSVL.

This chain connects TRBV12-3 or TRBV12-4 to TRBJ1-2; maybe TRBD1 (6 bases). The CDR3 contains 13 residues. Trimming removed 1 base at V and 4 bases at J, with 7 bases between. CDR3 protein: CASSLVQGYGYTF. In DNA, the CDR3 is TGTGCCAGCAGTTTAGTACAGGGCTATGGCTACACCTTC.

This sequence joins TRBV19 and TRBJ2-1, with D possibly TRBD2 on 5 matching bases. Looked up from germline, CDR1 is LNHDA and CDR2 is SQIVND (reference sequence). CDR3 size: 13 residues. The V and J ends lost 3 bases and 6 bases respectively, with 9 bases between them. The CDR3 spells CASSIGILNEQFF. As DNA, the CDR3 is TGTGCCAGTAGTATCGGGATTCTCAATGAGCAGTTCTTC.

This clonotype was found a few times. The CDR3 loop reads CSVGPLAGSTDTQYF. The CDR3 nucleotides read TGCAGCGTCGGCCCACTAGCGGGGAGCACAGATACGCAGTATTTT. The chain recombines TRBV29-1 with TRBJ2-3; 10 nucleotides line up with TRBD2. CDR3 length: 15 residues. Germline loops: CDR1 SQVTM, CDR2 ANQGSEA. After removal of 6 bases from V and 0 bases from J, the junction contained 6 bases not matched to a gene.

The rearrangement joins TRBV7-7 to TRBJ1-1; D ambiguous. The V gene's germline CDR1 is SSHAT and CDR2 FNYEAQ (reference sequence). This CDR3 is built from 13 residues. With 5 bases removed from V and 0 bases from J, the gap between germline ends came to 7 bases. The CDR3 DNA is TGTGCCAGCAGCAAGACGGTGAACACTGAAGCTTTCTTT. This encodes CASSKTVNTEAFF.

The rearrangement links TRBV15 to TRBJ2-5; 15 positions agree with TRBD2. The germline V gene has CDR1 LNHNV and CDR2 YYDKDF (reference sequence). The CDR3 has 14 residues. Trimming removed 9 bases from V and 4 bases from J; junction bases left unmatched: 3. The CDR3 sequence is CATGGLAGGETQYF. DNA for the CDR3: TGTGCCACGGGGGGACTAGCGGGAGGAGAGACCCAGTACTTC.

The gene calls are TRBV19 and TRBJ1-2; 7 bases are a match to TRBD1. This CDR3 contains 13 residues. The V gene end was trimmed by 7 bases and the J gene end by 7 bases; junction bases not matched to a gene: 9. Germline assignment: CDR1 LNHDA and CDR2 SQIVND (reference sequence). CDR3 amino acids: CASKPTGWSGYTF. The CDR3 coding sequence is TGTGCCAGTAAACCGACAGGGTGGAGTGGCTACACCTTC.